Sequencing of this TCR beta chain was carried out in a study of tumor-infiltrating lymphocytes in primary liver carcinoma. A primer in the constant region served to generate TCR beta cDNA from approximately 500 ng of total RNA. Modified slightly, ARM-PCR produced TCR beta libraries over three nested multiplex PCR rounds. The two initial PCR rounds, about 9 cycles each, used TRBV1-TRBV30 forward and C-beta reverse primers. TCRdb analysed the multiplex PCR reads with MiXCR anew, one entry per CDR3 protein. The profile shows under 200,000 distinct CDR3 sequences, approximately 86% of them singletons. This CDR3 is built from 15 residues. V lost 9 bases and J lost 2; bases outside the gene matches: 9. The germline V gene has CDR1 MGHRA and CDR2 YSYEKL. Between about 20 and 30 mg of unsorted bulk tissue served as the source from which RNA and DNA were co-extracted.

V usage is TRBV4-1 and J usage is TRBJ1-3; TRBD1 agrees at 8 bases. This receptor was obtained from a man aged 40-49 years with primary liver carcinoma and hepatitis B virus infection. The specimen was tumor tissue from primary liver carcinoma. CDR3 region: CASTPTGGTGNTIYF. The CDR3, as DNA: TGCGCCAGTACTCCTACAGGGGGTACTGGAAACACCATATATTTT.